This TCR beta chain was identified in a study of regulatory T cells in long-lasting Graves disease. This clonotype was found many times. Construction of TCR beta libraries relied on iRepertoire HTBI primers and on Arm-PCR targeting CDR3 regions. TCRdb redid the calling of the multiplex PCR reads with MiXCR, one entry per CDR3 protein. The sample comprises roughly 300,000 distinct CDR3 sequences, roughly a fifth of which are singletons, and 29% rests with the top ten. Noted time point: persistent/refractory GD, antithyroid drugs over 5 years with positive TRAb. PBMC RNA was the source of the TCR library. The specimen comprised peripheral blood mononuclear cells (PBMCs), sampled when the disease was refractory, from a patient treated with antithyroid drugs. This clonotype was obtained from a female donor with Graves disease.

CDR3 loop: CASSPQGNQPQHF. The CDR3 DNA is TGTGCCAGCAGCCCACAGGGAAATCAGCCCCAGCATTTT. V gene TRBV18 combines with J gene TRBJ1-5, with a weak D call TRBD1 (6 bases). Trimming pared 8 bases from V and 4 bases from J, leaving 12 bases between. There are 13 residues in the CDR3. The V gene's germline CDR1 is KGHSH and CDR2 LQKENI.